This is a list of T cell receptor beta chains from one sample in a study of memory CD4+ T cells and cytomegalovirus serostatus. Some clones are missing from TCRdb's copy, which holds only in-frame ones; the method was immunoSEQ multiplex PCR. The repertoire holds under 85,000 clones, with roughly 78% as singletons. The specimen was memory CD4+ T cells from blood. The receptors originated from an adult in good health and CMV-seropositive. CDR3s include the opening cysteine and the closing phenylalanine or tryptophan. The D gene is left open where the match is weak. Expanded clones are given a class, and other clones once, few, many or no size at all.

CATILPGQDRNTIYF TGTGCCACCATTTTGCCGGGACAGGATAGAAACACCATATATTTT TRBJ1-3 TRBD1 TRBV6-1 once
CASRPGQMNTEAFF TGTGCCAGCAGGCCGGGACAGATGAACACTGAAGCTTTCTTT TRBJ1-1 TRBD1 TRBV6-6 .
CASSEVGGTGTEAFF TGTGCCAGCAGTGAAGTTGGAGGGACGGGGACTGAAGCTTTCTTT TRBJ1-1 . TRBV6-1 .
CASSPLSLNSMMNTEAFF TGTGCCAGCTCCCCCCTGAGTTTGAACAGCATGATGAACACTGAAGCTTTCTTT TRBJ1-1 . TRBV18 .
CASSQGRIDGELFF TGTGCCAGCTCACAGGGAAGGATTGACGGGGAGCTGTTTTTT TRBJ2-2 . TRBV18 .
CASSFGTGAASEQFF TGCGCCAGCAGCTTCGGGACAGGGGCAGCTAGTGAGCAGTTCTTC TRBJ2-1 TRBD1 TRBV5-1 once
CASSRDRGENYGYTF TGTGCCAGCAGCCGGGACAGGGGAGAGAACTATGGCTACACCTTC TRBJ1-2 TRBD1 TRBV7-8 .
CASTAHRDPQNIQYF TGTGCCAGTACCGCACACCGGGACCCTCAAAACATTCAGTACTTC TRBJ2-4 . TRBV19 .
CASSSTGSESPLHF TGTGCCAGTAGCTCTACAGGTAGTGAGTCACCCCTCCACTTT TRBJ1-6 . TRBV19 few
CASSDGTLYNEQFF TGTGCCAGCAGCGACGGGACTCTTTACAATGAGCAGTTCTTC TRBJ2-1 . TRBV5-4 .
CASSPGSGYGYTF TGTGCCAGCAGCCCAGGGTCAGGGTATGGCTACACCTTC TRBJ1-2 . TRBV6-5 .
CASRGPGRSNQPQHF TGCGCCAGCAGGGGTCCGGGAAGGAGCAATCAGCCCCAGCATTTT TRBJ1-5 . TRBV10-2 few
CASSPGGYSNQPQHF TGTGCCAGCTCACCGGGCGGCTATAGCAATCAGCCCCAGCATTTT TRBJ1-5 . TRBV18 .
CASRGDGDSGANVLTF TGTGCCAGCAGGGGGGACGGCGACTCTGGGGCCAACGTCCTGACTTTC TRBJ2-6 . TRBV2 .
CASSWDGNSPLHF TGTGCCAGCAGTTGGGACGGAAATTCACCCCTCCACTTT TRBJ1-6 . TRBV6-6 few
CASTRGQGRSPLHF TGTGCCAGTACCAGGGGACAGGGCCGATCACCCCTCCACTTT TRBJ1-6 TRBD1 TRBV19 .
CASSPQGTRGSEQFF TGTGCCAGCAGTCCACAAGGGACTAGGGGCAGTGAGCAGTTCTTC TRBJ2-1 TRBD2 TRBV11-3 .
CASSPQRNYGYTF TGTGCCAGCTCACCACAACGGAACTATGGCTACACCTTC TRBJ1-2 . TRBV18 .
CATSRDLLAGGRGEQFF TGTGCCACCAGCAGAGATTTGCTAGCGGGGGGCCGGGGTGAGCAGTTCTTC TRBJ2-1 TRBD2 TRBV15 .
CASSDVRRASSTDTQYF TGCGCCAGCAGTGATGTGCGGCGGGCAAGTAGCACAGATACGCAGTATTTT TRBJ2-3 . TRBV10-1 once
CASTGTGVRGEQYF TGTGCCAGCACTGGGACAGGGGTAAGAGGTGAGCAGTACTTC TRBJ2-7 TRBD1 TRBV27 .
CASSNRDSPLHF TGTGCCAGCAGTAACAGGGATTCACCCCTCCACTTT TRBJ1-6 . TRBV6-5 .
CASSSTKNTEAFF TGTGCCAGTAGTTCGACAAAGAACACTGAAGCTTTCTTT TRBJ1-1 . TRBV19 .
CAWSLQGTGELFF TGTGCCTGGAGCTTACAGGGAACCGGGGAGCTGTTTTTT TRBJ2-2 . TRBV30 .
CASTPLLSNQPQHF TGTGCCAGCACCCCTCTCTTAAGCAATCAGCCCCAGCATTTT TRBJ1-5 . TRBV6-1 .
CASSRDRPAFYGYTF TGTGCCAGCTCGCGAGACAGGCCCGCCTTCTATGGCTACACCTTC TRBJ1-2 . TRBV18 .
CASSPNGQAPYTF TGTGCCAGCAGCCCCAACGGGCAGGCGCCCTACACCTTC TRBJ1-2 . TRBV7-9 .
CASLSGRSTDTQYF TGTGCCAGCCTTAGCGGGAGGAGCACAGATACGCAGTATTTT TRBJ2-3 TRBD2 TRBV7-2 .
CASSLDGESNEQFF TGTGCCAGCAGCTTAGACGGGGAAAGCAATGAGCAGTTCTTC TRBJ2-1 . TRBV7-2 .
CASSAGRARETQYF TGTGCCAGCAGCGCCGGGAGGGCCAGGGAGACCCAGTACTTC TRBJ2-5 TRBD2 TRBV2 .
CATSDTGTNEKLFF TGTGCCACCTCAGATACAGGGACTAATGAAAAACTGTTTTTT TRBJ1-4 . TRBV10-3 once
CASRTSRTSGSIGELFF TGTGCCAGCAGAACTTCTCGGACTAGCGGTTCCATCGGGGAGCTGTTTTTT TRBJ2-2 . TRBV21-1 .
CASSEVGQPQHF TGTGCCAGCAGTGAAGTAGGTCAGCCCCAGCATTTT TRBJ1-5 . TRBV6-1 .
CASSLTVNTEAFF TGTGCCAGCAGTTTGACAGTGAACACTGAAGCTTTCTTT TRBJ1-1 . TRBV27 few
CASRRTGKNIQYF TGTGCCAGCAGGCGGACAGGGAAAAACATTCAGTACTTC TRBJ2-4 TRBD1 TRBV2 .
CAIKGQGALNEQFF TGTGCCATCAAGGGCCAGGGGGCGTTAAATGAGCAGTTCTTC TRBJ2-1 TRBD1 TRBV10-3 once
CASSLKGGLSSYNEQFF TGCGCCAGCAGCCTAAAAGGAGGCCTTAGCTCCTACAATGAGCAGTTCTTC TRBJ2-1 . TRBV4-3 .
CASSLRGGSYEQYF TGTGCCAGCAGCTTACGAGGGGGGTCCTACGAGCAGTACTTC TRBJ2-7 . TRBV5-5 once
CATSGGAGQPQHF TGTGCCACCAGCGGCGGGGCGGGTCAGCCCCAGCATTTT TRBJ1-5 . TRBV15 .
CASSLDYKDGNQPQHF TGCGCCAGCAGCTTGGACTACAAGGACGGCAATCAGCCCCAGCATTTT TRBJ1-5 . TRBV5-1 .
CASSPWTEDNEQFF TGTGCCAGCAGCCCGTGGACAGAAGACAATGAGCAGTTCTTC TRBJ2-1 . TRBV7-2 few
CASRAALAKNIQYF TGTGCCAGCAGAGCGGCGTTGGCCAAAAACATTCAGTACTTC TRBJ2-4 . TRBV13 .
CASSTPGLQETQYF TGTGCCAGTAGTACCCCAGGGTTACAAGAGACCCAGTACTTC TRBJ2-5 . TRBV19 .
CSALGGLNTEAFF TGCAGCGCCCTGGGAGGTTTGAACACTGAAGCTTTCTTT TRBJ1-1 . TRBV29-1 .
CASHSRTTFHNEQFF TGTGCCAGCCACTCGAGGACAACCTTCCACAATGAGCAGTTCTTC TRBJ2-1 . TRBV6-1 .
CASNPRGGGQPQHF TGTGCCAGTAACCCACGGGGGGGTGGCCAGCCCCAGCATTTT TRBJ1-5 . TRBV19 few
CASSLFADTEAFF TGTGCCAGCAGCTTATTCGCTGACACTGAAGCTTTCTTT TRBJ1-1 . TRBV11-2 .
CASSLKKASNMNTEAFF TGTGCCAGCAGCTTAAAGAAAGCCAGTAATATGAACACTGAAGCTTTCTTT TRBJ1-1 . TRBV7-9 once
CASSQGSMRGGQETQYF TGCGCCAGCAGCCAAGGGTCTATGCGGGGGGGCCAAGAGACCCAGTACTTC TRBJ2-5 TRBD2 TRBV4-1 once
CATLRGGAGEQYF TGTGCCACCCTCAGGGGAGGGGCAGGCGAGCAGTACTTC TRBJ2-7 . TRBV6-5 .
CASSTSGISYNEQFF TGTGCCAGCAGTACTAGCGGGATCTCCTACAATGAGCAGTTCTTC TRBJ2-1 TRBD2 TRBV6-5 .
CASSRGPNTGELFF TGTGCCAGTAGTAGGGGGCCGAACACCGGGGAGCTGTTTTTT TRBJ2-2 . TRBV19 .
CASSQTSGSYNEQFF TGTGCCAGCAGCCAAACTAGCGGGTCCTACAATGAGCAGTTCTTC TRBJ2-1 TRBD2 TRBV2 few
CASLSTGQETQYF TGTGCCAGCTTATCGACAGGGCAAGAGACCCAGTACTTC TRBJ2-5 TRBD1 TRBV18 .
CTSSQDPGTDTDTQYF TGCACCAGCAGCCAAGACCCCGGGACAGACACAGATACGCAGTATTTT TRBJ2-3 . TRBV1 .
CASSLSDGMAYNEQFF TGTGCCAGCAGCTTATCGGACGGGATGGCATACAATGAGCAGTTCTTC TRBJ2-1 . TRBV7-2 .
CASSVGQRNTEAFF TGTGCCAGCAGTGTGGGCCAGAGGAACACTGAAGCTTTCTTT TRBJ1-1 . TRBV2 .
CASSLGGGNSPLHF TGTGCCAGCAGTTTGGGGGGAGGGAATTCACCCCTCCACTTT TRBJ1-6 . TRBV28 .
CASSLAGDTEAFF TGCGCCAGCAGCTTGGCAGGGGACACTGAAGCTTTCTTT TRBJ1-1 . TRBV5-1 .